This TCR beta chain was identified during a study of blood T cell repertoires in COVID-19. Overall study context: The cDNA or gDNA used as material had been derived from T cells, B-cell-depleted T cells, or PBMCs.

The CDR3 has 12 amino acids. Losses at the gene ends were 7 bases for V and 6 bases for J; bases not matched to a gene: 6. From germline, CDR1 is SGHTA and CDR2 FQGNSA. Clones were read by immunoSEQ multiplex PCR, and TCRdb kept only the in-frame ones, dropping some. This table holds approximately 180,000 clones, about 88% found once. The gene calls are TRBV7-2 and TRBJ2-7, with 7 bases aligning to TRBD2. The specimen sequenced was peripheral blood. The TCR was taken from a human donor in a cohort sampled during active COVID-19. CDR3 sequence reads: CASNRRGGEQYF. The CDR3 DNA sequence: TGTGCCAGCAACCGACGCGGGGGCGAGCAGTACTTC.